This is a list of T cell receptor beta chains from one sample in a study of T cells in Graves' hyperthyroidism and ophthalmopathy. TCRdb recomputed calls from the multiplex PCR reads with MiXCR, one row per CDR3 protein. Of about 340,000 distinct CDR3 sequences in the sample, under 25% were seen once. Source material: blood. The receptors originated from a woman aged 45-65 years with Graves' hyperthyroidism. The conserved cysteine and the conserved F or W are not part of the CDR3 here. The order of the fields is V gene, J gene, CDR3 protein.

V gene: TRBV27; J gene: TRBJ2-7; CDR3 protein: ASSSGLAGREQY
V gene: TRBV7-9; J gene: TRBJ2-7; CDR3 protein: ASSSWGSRDYEQY
V gene: TRBV28; J gene: TRBJ2-5; CDR3 protein: ASRAWREESETQY
V gene: TRBV13; J gene: TRBJ2-2; CDR3 protein: ASSSIPPKGPGTGELF
V gene: TRBV19; J gene: TRBJ2-1; CDR3 protein: ASSPDRGPRDEQF
V gene: TRBV30; J gene: TRBJ2-7; CDR3 protein: AWSVSGAYEQY
V gene: TRBV24-1; J gene: TRBJ2-2; CDR3 protein: ATSDPGQGKNTGELF
V gene: TRBV5-1; J gene: TRBJ1-1; CDR3 protein: ASSSTGDTEAF
V gene: TRBV19; J gene: TRBJ2-1; CDR3 protein: ASSIQLAGAKQF
V gene: TRBV4-2; J gene: TRBJ2-7; CDR3 protein: ASSLSEAVEQY